This T cell receptor (beta chain) was sequenced during a study of beta chain features in type 1 diabetes. For this clone: The antigen is not known.

Expressed TCRB transcripts were sequenced because the entire RNA isolate underwent reverse transcription. Roughly 3.6 million reads per sample on average were obtained from naive, central memory and regulatory T cell samples. Measured with immunoSEQ multiplex PCR; TCRdb has only the in-frame clones, and not every one. The data show 300,000 to 350,000 clones, less than 15% seen once. The study, taken as a whole, reports: Among all four CD4+ subsets, Type 1 diabetes patients had TCRB CDR3s that were moderately but significantly shorter. Because the template was cDNA, high-expressing cells might be over-represented.

The V gene's germline CDR1 is SGHVS and CDR2 FNYEAQ. This CDR3 is built from 12 residues. The V end was cut by 4 bases, the J end by 4 bases, with 5 bases between. The sequence was collected from a man aged 30 to 45 in good health. This chain connects TRBV7-6 to TRBJ1-3; D is uncertain. The sequencing sample was made of central memory CD4+ T cells from blood. The CDR3 reads CASSSKGNTIYF. DNA for the CDR3: TGTGCCAGCAGCTCAAAAGGAAACACCATATATTTT.